This passage covers 18 T cell receptor beta chains from one sample sequenced in a study of blood T cell repertoires in COVID-19. This table comes from immunoSEQ multiplex PCR, and its TCRdb copy is limited to in-frame clones, with some not included. The data show some 240,000 clones, 75% to 85% seen once. The sequenced material came from peripheral blood. The receptors come from a woman older than 75 with COVID-19, enrolled during active disease.

V and J are TRBV6-2 or TRBV6-3 and TRBJ1-5; TRBD1 might be the D (5 bases). V was cut by 2 bases and J by 3 bases, with 20 bases left in between. The CDR3 covers 18 residues. Germline V lookup: CDR1 MNHEY, CDR2 SVGEGT. CDR3 in amino acids: CASSYRSRQGLLNQPQHF. The CDR3, as DNA: TGTGCCAGCAGTTACAGGTCCCGGCAGGGACTACTCAATCAGCCCCAGCATTTT.

This clone was counted once. V and J are TRBV5-1 and TRBJ2-7, with 11 bases matching TRBD2. This CDR3 has 16 amino acids. Trimming at V came to 0 bases and at J to 5 bases, leaving 7 bases not matched to a gene. Germline CDR1 reads SGHRS; CDR2 reads YFSETQ. This CDR3 is CASSLGVSGRDDEQYF. The CDR3 DNA sequence: TGCGCCAGCAGCTTGGGGGTTAGCGGGAGGGACGACGAGCAGTACTTC. The full variable domain, completed using reference TRBV5-1 and TRBJ2-7, is KAGVTQTPRYLIKTRGQQVTLSCSPISGHRSVSWYQQTPGQGLQFLFEYFSETQRNKGNFPGRFSGRQFSNSRSEMNVSTLELGDSALYLCASSLGVSGRDDEQYFGPGTRLTVT.

This clone showed up just a few times. The V gene is TRBV2, the J gene TRBJ2-1; maybe TRBD1 (6 bases). Germline V CDR1 and CDR2: SNHLY, FYNNEI. V was trimmed by 9 bases and J by 9 bases, leaving 18 bases between them. This CDR3 is built from 13 residues. CDR3 DNA sequence: TGTGCCAGTTTATGGATGGAACAGGGTGAGCAGTTCTTC. This gives the protein CASLWMEQGEQFF.

CDR3 in DNA: TGTGCCATCAGTGAGTCGGGCGGGAGCTATGAGCAGTTCTTC. It translates to CAISESGGSYEQFF. V usage is TRBV10-3 and J usage is TRBJ2-1; 7 bases line up with TRBD2. The CDR3 is 14 amino acids. The ends lost 0 bases at V and 8 bases at J; junction bases unmatched: 4. Germline V lookup: CDR1 ENHRY, CDR2 SYGVKD.

The CDR3 DNA follows: TGTGCCAGCAGCTTAGACCACAGCTCTGGAAACACCATATATTTT. This sequence encodes CASSLDHSSGNTIYF. The chain carries TRBV11-3 and TRBJ1-3; no clear D. The CDR3 loop spans 15 amino acids. Per the germline V gene, CDR1 is SGHNT and CDR2 is YENEEA. Trimming stripped 0 bases from V and 0 bases from J, with 6 bases between.

The V gene is TRBV28, the J gene TRBJ1-5; no clear D gene. Germline lookup yields CDR1 MDHEN and CDR2 SYDVKM. The CDR3 has 11 residues. CDR3 sequence reads: CGSGSNQPQHF. CDR3 nucleotide sequence: TGTGGGTCCGGTAGCAATCAGCCCCAGCATTTT.

The chain carries TRBV6-5 and TRBJ2-7, with D possibly being TRBD1 (5 bases). Trimming left V 2 bases short and J 0 bases short, with 8 bases between. The CDR3 covers 14 residues. Germline CDR1 and CDR2: MNHEY and SVGAGI. The CDR3 bases are TGTGCCAGCAGTTACAGGGGCGTCTCCTACGAGCAGTACTTC. This encodes CASSYRGVSYEQYF.

The chain uses TRBV19 and TRBJ1-6, with 7 nucleotides matching TRBD1. CDR3 length: 13 amino acids. Germline trimming cut 8 bases from V and 4 bases from J; bases unmatched to any gene: 2. Germline V gives CDR1 LNHDA, CDR2 SQIVND (reference sequence). This chain's CDR3 is CASGTDYNSPLHF. Written as DNA, the CDR3 is TGTGCCAGTGGGACAGATTATAATTCACCCCTCCACTTT.

V gene TRBV28 combines with J gene TRBJ1-6; D unresolved. Germline loops: CDR1 MDHEN, CDR2 SYDVKM. V gave up 4 bases and J gave up 6 bases, with 22 bases separating them. The CDR3 is 18 amino acids. The CDR3 DNA follows: TGTGCCAGCAGTTCGCCCAGAAGTCAGTCACGGAGTAATTCACCCCTCCACTTT. The encoded protein is CASSSPRSQSRSNSPLHF. Combining the CDR3 with reference TRBV28 and TRBJ1-6 gives the whole variable domain DVKVTQSSRYLVKRTGEKVFLECVQDMDHENMFWYRQDPGLGLRLIYFSYDVKMKEKGDIPEGYSVSREKKERFSLILESASTNQTSMYLCASSSPRSQSRSNSPLHFGNGTRLTVT.

The chain employs TRBV7-3 and TRBJ2-3, with TRBD2 matching over 7 bases. J lost 5 bases, V lost 5 bases, and 10 bases had no gene match. Germline-derived CDR1 and CDR2 are SGHTA and FQGTGA. The CDR3 is made up of 15 amino acids. The CDR3 loop reads CASSLEAGDRDTQYF. In DNA, the CDR3 is TGTGCCAGCAGCCTGGAGGCGGGAGATAGAGATACGCAGTATTTT. Complete variable domain (other parts from reference TRBV7-3 and TRBJ2-3): GAGVSQTPSNKVTEKGKYVELRCDPISGHTALYWYRQSLGQGPEFLIYFQGTGAADDSGLPNDRFFAVRPEGSVSTLKIQRTERGDSAVYLCASSLEAGDRDTQYFGPGTRLTVL.

The V gene is TRBV4-1, the J gene TRBJ2-5; 10 bases fit TRBD1. Trimming took 3 bases from V and 3 from J; bases not matched to a gene: 10. The CDR3 is 17 amino acids. Germline CDR1 MGHRA, CDR2 YSYEKL. CDR3 region: CASSQDTTGGREETQYF. Here the CDR3 DNA reads TGCGCCAGCAGCCAGGATACGACAGGGGGCCGGGAAGAGACCCAGTACTTC.

This clone appeared once. V gene TRBV7-9 combines with J gene TRBJ1-6, with 8 nucleotides matching TRBD1. V was clipped by 5 bases and J by 6 bases; unmatched bases: 6. This CDR3 region has 15 residues. CDR1 and CDR2 from the germline V gene are SEHNR and FQNEAQ (reference sequence). The CDR3 reads CASSQTGAGNSPLHF. The DNA for the CDR3 is TGTGCCAGCAGCCAGACAGGGGCGGGTAATTCACCCCTCCACTTT.

The V call is TRBV29-1, the J call TRBJ2-7; 9 nucleotides match TRBD1. The CDR3 totals 13 residues. With V trimmed by 7 bases and J by 2 bases, 6 bases remained unmatched. CDR1 is SQVTM and CDR2 is ANQGSEA in the germline V gene. The CDR3 reads CSATGGGTYEQYF. The CDR3 region has the DNA TGCAGCGCTACAGGGGGCGGGACCTACGAGCAGTACTTC.

V and J are TRBV6-5 and TRBJ2-7; the match to TRBD1 covers 11 bases. This CDR3 is 13 amino acids long. J lost 6 bases, V lost 8 bases, and 6 bases had no gene match. CDR1 and CDR2 from the germline V gene are MNHEY and SVGAGI. The CDR3 DNA is TGTGCCAGCCGGACAGGGGGCGGTCTCGAGCAGTACTTC. Translated: CASRTGGGLEQYF.

This clone was counted once. The chain recombines TRBV28 with TRBJ1-2, with 9 positions matching TRBD1. This CDR3 is built from 16 residues. V trimming: 7 bases; J trimming: 8 bases; junction bases outside the gene matches: 17. The germline V gene has CDR1 MDHEN and CDR2 SYDVKM. Written as DNA, the CDR3 is TGTGCCAGCACCGTAGGCGGGACAGGGTGGTTTGAGGGCTACACCTTC. Its translation: CASTVGGTGWFEGYTF.

V is TRBV2 and J is TRBJ2-2, with 9 nucleotides matching TRBD2. Germline loops: CDR1 SNHLY, CDR2 FYNNEI. V trimming: 4 bases; J trimming: 9 bases; junction bases outside the gene matches: 6. The CDR3 consists of 14 residues. CDR3 sequence: CASSATSGERELFF. The DNA for the CDR3 is TGTGCCAGCAGTGCGACTAGCGGTGAACGGGAGCTGTTTTTT.

This clone occurred once. CDR3 DNA sequence: TGTGCCAGCAGCTTCTATGGGACAGGGGGGTTAAACACCATATATTTT. This sequence encodes CASSFYGTGGLNTIYF. The chain carries TRBV11-2 and TRBJ1-3, with 11 bases matching TRBD1. CDR3 length: 16 residues. Trimming cost V 3 bases and J 6 bases; bases outside gene matches: 7. Germline loops: CDR1 SGHAT, CDR2 FQNNGV.

CDR3 bases: TGTGCCAGCAGCTCCCGGGGAGGGGAAAAACTGTTTTTT. As protein: CASSSRGGEKLFF. V and J are TRBV7-9 and TRBJ1-4, with unresolved D. Germline V CDR1 and CDR2: SEHNR, FQNEAQ (reference sequence). V was trimmed by 4 bases and J by 8 bases, leaving 11 bases between them. This CDR3 spans 13 amino acids.